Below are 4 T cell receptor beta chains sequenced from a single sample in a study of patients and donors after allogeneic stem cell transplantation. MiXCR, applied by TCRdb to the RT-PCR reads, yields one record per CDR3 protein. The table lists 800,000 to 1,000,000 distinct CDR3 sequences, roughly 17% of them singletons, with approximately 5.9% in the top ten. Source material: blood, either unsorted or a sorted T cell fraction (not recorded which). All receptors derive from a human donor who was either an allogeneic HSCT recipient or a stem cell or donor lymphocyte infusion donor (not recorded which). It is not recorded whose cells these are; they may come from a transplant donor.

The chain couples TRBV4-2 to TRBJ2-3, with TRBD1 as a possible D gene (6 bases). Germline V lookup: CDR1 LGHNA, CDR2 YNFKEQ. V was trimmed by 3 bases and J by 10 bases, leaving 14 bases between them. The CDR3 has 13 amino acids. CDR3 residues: CASSQGSGDAQYF. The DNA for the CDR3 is TGTGCCAGCAGCCAGGGATCAGGGGACGCGCAGTATTTT.

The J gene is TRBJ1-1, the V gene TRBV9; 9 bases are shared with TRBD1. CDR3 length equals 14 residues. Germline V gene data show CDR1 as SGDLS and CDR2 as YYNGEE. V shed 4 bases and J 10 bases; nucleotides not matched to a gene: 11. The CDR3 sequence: CASSPGTGSESAFF. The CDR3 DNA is TGTGCCAGCAGCCCCGGGACAGGGAGTGAATCAGCTTTCTTT.

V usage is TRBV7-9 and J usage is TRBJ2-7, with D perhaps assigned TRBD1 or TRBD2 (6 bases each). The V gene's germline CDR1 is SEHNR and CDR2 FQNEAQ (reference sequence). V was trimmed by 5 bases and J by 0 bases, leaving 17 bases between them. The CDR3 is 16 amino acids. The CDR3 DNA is TGTGCCAGCAGCGTGGCTGGGGGGCGAGACTCCTACGAGCAGTACTTC. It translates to CASSVAGGRDSYEQYF.

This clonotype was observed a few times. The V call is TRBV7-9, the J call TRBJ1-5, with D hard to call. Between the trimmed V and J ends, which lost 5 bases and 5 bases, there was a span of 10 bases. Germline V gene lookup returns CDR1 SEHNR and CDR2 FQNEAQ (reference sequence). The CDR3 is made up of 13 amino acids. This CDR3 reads CASSHRPDQPQHF. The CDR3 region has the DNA TGTGCCAGCAGCCACCGCCCTGATCAGCCCCAGCATTTT. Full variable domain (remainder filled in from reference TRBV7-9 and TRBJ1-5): DTGVSQNPRHKITKRGQNVTFRCDPISEHNRLYWYRQTLGQGPEFLTYFQNEAQLEKSRLLSDRFSAERPKGSFSTLEIQRTEQGDSAMYLCASSHRPDQPQHFGDGTRLSIL.